The 29 T cell receptor beta chains in this list originate from one sample, sequenced in a study of Ad26.COV2.S vaccination and SARS-CoV-2 variants (dated by TCRdb to the early 2020s). The treatment or condition label, read with the paper, signifies: roughly 18 received Ad26.COV2.S at low or high dose, single or two shots; a few received placebo; per-sample allocation not given. For vaccine and placebo recipients, repertoires were sequenced using samples collected on day 63 after the first injection. The library was obtained by the immunoSEQ multiplex PCR assay. Not all clones reach the TCRdb copy of this immuneACCESS table, which keeps in-frame sequences only. Checked studies attribute under half of the gap to unresolved V genes and leave the rest unexplained. The sample table lists about 410,000 clones, 89% of them with a count of one. The leading ten clones occupy approximately 1.9% of the sample.

The starting material was peripheral blood, obtained in a trial of Ad26.COV2.S vaccine versus placebo. All receptors come from a person between 18 and 65 years old who received the Ad26.COV2.S COVID-19 vaccine or a placebo.

The CDR3 DNA is TGTGCCAGCAGCTGGACAGGAGACAATGAGCAGTTCTTC. It specifies CASSWTGDNEQFF. This sequence joins TRBV7-3 and TRBJ2-1; 7 bases match TRBD1. The CDR3 sequence is 13 residues long. The V and J ends lost 4 bases and 5 bases, in that order; junction bases with no gene match: 2. From germline, CDR1 is SGHTA and CDR2 FQGTGA.

J is TRBJ1-1 and V is TRBV28; 7 nucleotides align to TRBD1. CDR3 length: 15 residues. The germline V gene has CDR1 MDHEN and CDR2 SYDVKM. The V and J ends lost 2 bases and 6 bases, in that order; junction bases with no gene match: 9. The CDR3: CASSLPKGTASEAFF. The CDR3 coding sequence is TGTGCCAGCAGTTTACCGAAAGGGACAGCCTCTGAAGCTTTCTTT. The variable domain in full, completed from reference TRBV28 and TRBJ1-1, reads DVKVTQSSRYLVKRTGEKVFLECVQDMDHENMFWYRQDPGLGLRLIYFSYDVKMKEKGDIPEGYSVSREKKERFSLILESASTNQTSMYLCASSLPKGTASEAFFGQGTRLTVV.

This CDR3 reads CASSVSGGTYNEQFF. The CDR3 DNA is TGTGCCAGCAGCGTGAGCGGGGGTACCTACAATGAGCAGTTCTTC. The V gene is TRBV9, the J gene TRBJ2-1; 8 nucleotides align to TRBD2. This CDR3 is 15 amino acids long. Unmatched junction bases numbered 3, after V lost 2 bases and J lost 2 bases. Germline loops: CDR1 SGDLS, CDR2 YYNGEE.

The rearrangement links TRBV9 to TRBJ1-1; D is undetermined. The ends were cut back, 1 base at V and 1 base at J, with 11 bases in the middle. The CDR3 runs to 15 residues. Per germline, CDR1 SGDLS and CDR2 YYNGEE. CDR3 nucleotides: TGTGCCAGCAGCGTAATGGAGGGAGGGAACACTGAAGCTTTCTTT. It specifies CASSVMEGGNTEAFF.

The CDR3 DNA reads as TGTGCCAGCAGCTTTGAATTGGGAATTGAGCAGTTCTTC. Protein sequence: CASSFELGIEQFF. The chain links TRBV7-9 to TRBJ2-1; D is unresolved. Germline CDR1 SEHNR, CDR2 FQNEAQ (reference sequence). V was clipped by 3 bases and J by 9 bases, with 12 bases between them. The CDR3 totals 13 residues.

V and J are TRBV5-1 and TRBJ1-6; 7 nucleotides align to TRBD1. CDR1 is SGHRS, CDR2 YFSETQ, per germline. J was trimmed by 9 bases and V by 6 bases; bases with no gene match: 9. The CDR3 consists of 14 residues. Here the CDR3 reads CASIGGTVSSPLHF. The DNA of the CDR3 is TGCGCCAGCATTGGGGGGACAGTTTCTTCACCCCTCCACTTT.

The V and J genes are TRBV6-5 and TRBJ2-7; D not certain. V shed 6 bases and J shed 2 bases, with 5 bases lying between them. The CDR3 extends over 11 amino acids. Per germline, CDR1 MNHEY and CDR2 SVGAGI. CDR3 protein: CASRTTYEQYF. DNA of the CDR3: TGTGCCAGCAGGACCACCTACGAGCAGTACTTC.

This rearrangement joins TRBV7-6 to TRBJ2-7, with D possibly TRBD2 on 5 matching bases. Germline V gene data show CDR1 as SGHVS and CDR2 as FNYEAQ. Trimming left V 1 base short and J 0 bases short, with 10 bases between. The CDR3 consists of 15 residues. The CDR3 protein is CASSLGPGSSYEQYF. CDR3 sequence (DNA): TGTGCCAGCAGCTTAGGCCCGGGGAGCTCCTACGAGCAGTACTTC.

The rearrangement uses TRBV5-1 and TRBJ2-2; TRBD1 agrees at 7 bases. The CDR3 is made up of 13 amino acids. V lost 7 bases to trimming and J lost 4 bases; unmatched junction nucleotides: 4. Germline CDR1 reads SGHRS; CDR2 reads YFSETQ. The CDR3 nucleotides read TGCGCCAGCGGCAGGGGGAGCACCGGGGAGCTGTTTTTT. This codes for CASGRGSTGELFF. Based on the CDR3 plus reference TRBV5-1 and TRBJ2-2, the full variable domain is KAGVTQTPRYLIKTRGQQVTLSCSPISGHRSVSWYQQTPGQGLQFLFEYFSETQRNKGNFPGRFSGRQFSNSRSEMNVSTLELGDSALYLCASGRGSTGELFFGEGSRLTVL.

This clone was picked up one time. This sequence joins TRBV29-1 and TRBJ2-1; D remains ambiguous. CDR3 length: 12 residues. With 8 bases removed from V and 5 bases from J, the gap between germline ends came to 13 bases. CDR1 and CDR2 (germline): SQVTM, ANQGSEA. The CDR3 sequence: CSPTRTNNEQFF. The CDR3 DNA follows: TGCAGCCCCACACGGACGAACAATGAGCAGTTCTTC.

This clone is a singleton in its sample. The chain uses TRBV7-9 and TRBJ2-7, with D maybe TRBD2 (7 bases). The CDR3 has 20 residues. From germline, CDR1 is SEHNR and CDR2 FQNEAQ (reference sequence). The V end lost 5 bases, the J end lost 7 bases, and 36 bases lay between the germline ends. CDR3 nucleotide sequence: TGTGCCAGCAGCAAAGGGGGGGCCAGGGACCTTGTACGGGGTCGTATGGAGCAGTACTTC. Its translation is CASSKGGARDLVRGRMEQYF.

This chain connects TRBV20-1 to TRBJ2-7, with unresolved D. This CDR3 contains 14 residues. Trimming stripped 3 bases from V and 3 bases from J, with 15 bases between. In germline, CDR1 is DFQATT, CDR2 SNEGSKA (reference sequence). The CDR3 bases are TGCAGTGCTAGTTCGTTTGCGCGAGGCTACGAGCAGTACTTC. Amino acid sequence: CSASSFARGYEQYF.

CDR3 nucleotides: TGTGCCAGCTCACTTTTGACCGCCGACTTTGAGCAGTTCTTC. It translates to CASSLLTADFEQFF. The V call is TRBV18, the J call TRBJ2-1, with D hard to call. Germline V gives CDR1 KGHSH, CDR2 LQKENI. With 4 bases removed from V and 9 bases from J, the gap between germline ends came to 16 bases. The CDR3 length is 14 residues.

V and J are TRBV30 and TRBJ2-1; the D call may be TRBD1 or TRBD2 (5 bases each). The V end was cut by 1 base, the J end by 6 bases, with 22 bases between. The CDR3 extends over 17 amino acids. Germline assignment: CDR1 GTSNPN and CDR2 SVGIG (reference sequence). CDR3 region: CAWSARAWGRIRNEQFF. As DNA, the CDR3 is TGTGCCTGGAGTGCAAGGGCATGGGGGAGAATCCGCAATGAGCAGTTCTTC. The variable domain in full, completed from reference TRBV30 and TRBJ2-1, reads SQTIHQWPATLVQPVGSPLSLECTVEGTSNPNLYWYRQAAGRGLQLLFYSVGIGQISSEVPQNLSASRPQDRQFILSSKKLLLSDSGFYLCAWSARAWGRIRNEQFFGPGTRLTVL.

V is TRBV29-1 and J is TRBJ2-1; D may correspond to TRBD1 or TRBD2 (5 bases each). V gave up 3 bases and J gave up 6 bases, with 12 bases separating them. From germline, CDR1 is SQVTM and CDR2 ANQGSEA. CDR3 size: 13 residues. CDR3 coding DNA: TGCAGCGTTGAGGGGGTGGGTCCCAATGAGCAGTTCTTC. It is translated as CSVEGVGPNEQFF.

This chain connects TRBV6-1 to TRBJ2-7, with a tentative D call TRBD2 (7 bases). This CDR3 comprises 13 residues. The germline CDR1 and CDR2 sequences are MNHNS and SASEGT. V was clipped by 2 bases and J by 5 bases, with 10 bases between them. DNA for the CDR3: TGTGCCAGCAGTGAACGGGGGGCCCACGAGCAGTACTTC. The encoded protein is CASSERGAHEQYF.

The V and J genes are TRBV7-3 and TRBJ2-7; 13 positions agree with TRBD2. This CDR3 has 18 amino acids. The V gene end was trimmed by 5 bases and the J gene end by 0 bases; junction bases not matched to a gene: 10. Germline V gene lookup returns CDR1 SGHTA and CDR2 FQGTGA. The CDR3 DNA sequence: TGTGCCAGCAGCGATCATACTAGCGGGAGGGCCCCCTCCTACGAGCAGTACTTC. Translated, it gives CASSDHTSGRAPSYEQYF.

The J gene is TRBJ2-3, the V gene TRBV18; TRBD1 or TRBD2 may be the D gene (5 bases each). V was trimmed by 0 bases and J by 5 bases, leaving 6 bases between them. This CDR3 comprises 13 residues. Germline V CDR1 and CDR2: KGHSH, LQKENI. In nucleotides, the CDR3 is TGTGCCAGCTCACCACCGGGGGAAGATACGCAGTATTTT. The encoded protein is CASSPPGEDTQYF.

The chain uses TRBV15 and TRBJ1-3; 7 bases fit TRBD1. Germline V gives CDR1 LNHNV, CDR2 YYDKDF (reference sequence). CDR3 length: 16 residues. V was clipped by 2 bases and J by 7 bases; unmatched bases: 11. The CDR3 nucleotides are TGTGCCACCAGCAGACACTCAGGGGGGGTGTTGAACACCATATATTTT. Translation gives CATSRHSGGVLNTIYF.

This rearrangement joins TRBV6-5 to TRBJ1-6; D gene uncertain. In germline, CDR1 is MNHEY, CDR2 SVGAGI. CDR3 size: 13 residues. V lost 0 bases to trimming and J lost 9 bases, with 6 bases between them. The CDR3, as DNA: TGTGCCAGCAGTTACTCGGTACTTTCACCCCTCCACTTT. This translates into CASSYSVLSPLHF.

The J gene is TRBJ1-3, the V gene TRBV28; unclear D gene. Germline CDR1 is MDHEN and CDR2 is SYDVKM. The CDR3 totals 16 residues. V was cut by 2 bases and J by 2 bases, with 13 bases left in between. The CDR3 loop reads CASSLSLREAGNTIYF. The CDR3 DNA sequence: TGTGCCAGCAGTTTAAGTCTACGGGAGGCTGGAAACACCATATATTTT.

The chain links TRBV2 to TRBJ2-2, with TRBD2 matching over 10 bases. The length of the CDR3 is 16 residues. V lost 6 bases, J lost 1 base, and 5 bases stayed unmatched. Germline V CDR1 and CDR2: SNHLY, FYNNEI. CDR3 DNA sequence: TGTGCCAGCAGGCGCTTAGCGGGAGGGAACACCGGGGAGCTGTTTTTT. Protein: CASRRLAGGNTGELFF.

The chain couples TRBV28 to TRBJ2-1; 8 nucleotides line up with TRBD2. The V segment lost 6 bases and the J segment 10 bases; nucleotides outside the gene matches: 14. Germline V gives CDR1 MDHEN, CDR2 SYDVKM. The CDR3 contains 15 residues. CDR3 nucleotide sequence: TGTGCCAGCAGGTATCTAGCGGGCCGGAAGGGGGAGCAGTTCTTC. This gives the protein CASRYLAGRKGEQFF.

The V gene is TRBV7-9, the J gene TRBJ2-1, with D maybe TRBD2 (5 bases). Germline V gives CDR1 SEHNR, CDR2 FQNEAQ (reference sequence). This CDR3 comprises 17 residues. Trimming took 5 bases from V and 8 from J, leaving 25 bases between them. CDR3 bases: TGTGCCAGCAGCCCCTTATTGGGGTCGCGGGCAGGCGATGAGCAGTTCTTC. Residues: CASSPLLGSRAGDEQFF.

This chain joins TRBV4-2 and TRBJ2-5; TRBD2 is a possible D gene (6 bases). The V gene lost 2 bases and the J gene lost 7 bases, with 20 bases spanning the gap. The CDR3 spans 16 residues. The germline V gene has CDR1 LGHNA and CDR2 YNFKEQ. The CDR3 nucleotides are TGTGCCAGCAGCCAAACCTCGGCGGGCGGGACGGCGACCCAGTACTTC. Its translation: CASSQTSAGGTATQYF.

The CDR3 DNA reads as TGCAGTGTCTACACAGATACGCAGTATTTT. Protein product: CSVYTDTQYF. The chain is built from TRBV20-1 and TRBJ2-3; D unresolved. The germline gives CDR1 DFQATT, CDR2 SNEGSKA (reference sequence). Trimming cost V 7 bases and J 2 bases, with 4 bases left between them. The CDR3 runs 10 residues.

The genes are TRBV5-4 and TRBJ2-3; 11 bases align to TRBD2. Losses at the gene ends were 3 bases for V and 2 bases for J; bases not matched to a gene: 5. The CDR3 is made up of 16 amino acids. Looked up from germline, CDR1 is SGHNT and CDR2 is YYREEE (reference sequence). As DNA, the CDR3 is TGTGCCAGCAGCTCGGGACTAGCGGAGTTCACAGATACGCAGTATTTT. Amino acid sequence: CASSSGLAEFTDTQYF.

The rearrangement joins TRBV6-5 to TRBJ1-1; 8 bases are shared with TRBD1. This CDR3 has 14 amino acids. V lost 5 bases to trimming and J lost 1 base; unmatched junction nucleotides: 3. Per germline, CDR1 MNHEY and CDR2 SVGAGI. The CDR3 is CASSPGGPNTEAFF. CDR3 nucleotides: TGTGCCAGCAGTCCAGGGGGCCCGAACACTGAAGCTTTCTTT.

The V and J genes are TRBV18 and TRBJ2-1; 10 bases fit TRBD2. The CDR3 spans 16 residues. CDR1 KGHSH and CDR2 LQKENI come from the germline V gene. The junction had 7 bases not matched to a gene; V was cut back by 3 bases and J by 5 bases. CDR3 loop: CASSPRRGTSDNEQFF. CDR3 coding DNA: TGTGCCAGCTCACCCCGAAGGGGGACTAGCGACAATGAGCAGTTCTTC.